This T cell receptor (beta chain) was retrieved from a study of CD8 T cells in Susac syndrome. The CDR3 spans 14 residues. V shed 8 bases and J shed 0 bases, with 8 bases lying between them. Random hexamers primed reverse transcription of about 0.45 to 1 ug RNA. TCRdb passed the immunoSEQ multiplex PCR reads through MiXCR, listing each CDR3 protein once. The sample yields around 230,000 distinct CDR3 sequences, almost 97% seen once. This clonotype was recorded only once. The chain couples TRBV12-3 or TRBV12-4 to TRBJ2-6; no clear D gene. This receptor was identified in a human donor with Susac syndrome. Specimen: CD4+ T cells from PBMCs. The CDR3 spells CASCMSSGANVLTF. The DNA for the CDR3 is TGTGCCAGCTGTATGAGCTCTGGGGCCAACGTCCTGACTTTC.